Listed here is a single T cell receptor delta chain. This clone is considered medium-sized (0.01 to 0.1%). Its binding antigen is unknown. Nothing much larger sits one base from this clone, and base qualities are not available. The source of the sample is a study of fetal and pediatric gammadelta thymocytes (dated by TCRdb to the early 2020s). About the study as a whole: Previously published data and newly generated, unpublished data were combined in the bulk gammadelta thymocyte repertoires, which were used to strengthen a single-cell study of gammadelta thymocyte development. The bulk gammadelta thymocyte repertoire set covered roughly ten subjects in total, 3 fetal thymus donors and 7 pediatric thymus donors. Previously published data (refs 27,28) and unpublished data were combined in the bulk gammadelta thymocyte repertoires. Bulk TCR repertoire data were added to increase subject numbers and strengthen the CDR3 publicity analysis.

Points the paper makes about the study in general: Compared with post-natal repertoires, fetal gammadelta thymocyte repertoires were previously reported to be enriched for TRDV2, TRGV8 and TRGV9 usage, low N additions and public CDR3s.

Thymocytes were stained with Zombie NIR viability dye plus antibodies to CD3 (UCHT1), TCRgammadelta (11F2), TCRVgamma9 (IMMU360) and TCRVdelta2 (IMMU389). TRD and TRG CDR3 repertoires were generated in bulk, separately, from sorted Vgamma9Vdelta2 and nonVgamma9Vdelta2 gammadelta thymocytes obtained from human fetal and pediatric thymuses. Pediatric thymus tissue was obtained in Belgium from children undergoing cardiac surgery. The ages of the pediatric thymus donors in the study ranged between roughly 1 and 12 years. Thymic cell suspensions were made from fetal and post-natal thymuses as previously described. Cells that were CD3+ gammadeltaTCR+ Vgamma9+ Vdelta2+ were sorted as Vgamma9Vdelta2 thymocytes. A FACS Aria III cell sorter (BD Biosciences) was used for cell sorting. The instrument was an Illumina MiSeq. Processing in the source paper ran as follows. For the publicity analysis, the Vgamma9Vdelta2 and nonVgamma9Vdelta2 bulk CDR3 files from each subject were merged to form one combined repertoire per subject. Using base R and dplyr, CDR3 publicity was scored on a scale from 0 to 19 by checking each amino acid sequence across 9 single-cell datasets and under 13 bulk repertoires. TCRdb called clones anew from the public reads via CATT; matching DNA rows were later pooled. These V and J calls derive from TCRdb rather than the authors' analysis. Across this sample there are approximately 1,500 delta-chain clones, with roughly 15% seen only once. Over 6.5% of the sample is in the top ten clones.

Sequences GEAIGNYY (CDR1) and EKD (CDR2) are obtained from the germline V gene. Its CDR3 holds 17 amino acids, cysteine through phenylalanine. The retained sequence is limited to the CDR3, 51 bases, with the frame set at the first base. V gives up 0 bases and J gives up 10 bases, and the segment between their germline ends measures 26 bases. The clonotype was recovered from a child who underwent cardiac surgery and was recorded as healthy. Sequenced: Vgamma9Vdelta2 gamma-delta T cells from the thymus. Per the publication, the cell subset or site label means: sorted CD3+gammadeltaTCR+Vgamma9+Vdelta2+ thymocytes. The rearrangement combines TRDV2 with TRDJ1, and TRDD3 may be the D gene, going by 6 matching bases. The nucleotides read TGTGCCTGTGACACCTTAACTTCCACATATTCCCTTGGGGGACTCATCTTT. The encoded protein is CACDTLTSTYSLGGLIF.